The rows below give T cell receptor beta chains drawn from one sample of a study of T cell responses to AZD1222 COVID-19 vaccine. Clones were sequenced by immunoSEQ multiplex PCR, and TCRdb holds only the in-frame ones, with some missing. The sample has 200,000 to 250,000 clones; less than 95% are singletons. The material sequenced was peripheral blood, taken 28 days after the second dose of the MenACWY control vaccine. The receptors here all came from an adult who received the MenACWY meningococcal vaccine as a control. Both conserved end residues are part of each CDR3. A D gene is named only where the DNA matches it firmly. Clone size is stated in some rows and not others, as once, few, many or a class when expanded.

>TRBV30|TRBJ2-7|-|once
TGTGCCTGGAGAGGGTTGAACGAGCAGTACTTC
CAWRGLNEQYF
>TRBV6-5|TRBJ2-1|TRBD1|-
TGTGCCAGCAGTTACCCCCGCCGCGGACAGGATGAGCAGTTCTTC
CASSYPRRGQDEQFF
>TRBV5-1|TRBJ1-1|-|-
TGCGCCAGCAAGAGGGGAGACTCGAACACTGAAGCTTTCTTT
CASKRGDSNTEAFF
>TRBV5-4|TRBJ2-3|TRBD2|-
TGTGCCAGCAGCTTCCAGGTAGCGGGGGCGGGAGATACGCAGTATTTT
CASSFQVAGAGDTQYF
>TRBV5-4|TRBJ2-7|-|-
TGTGCCAGCAGCTTGCCGCAAATCGGCGAGCAGTACTTC
CASSLPQIGEQYF
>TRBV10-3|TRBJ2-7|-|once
TGTGCCATCAGTGAGACGGGGGCGCGGTCCTACGAGCAGTACTTC
CAISETGARSYEQYF
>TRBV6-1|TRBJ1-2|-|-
TGTGCCAGCAGTGAAGGAGGATGGGGGGGTGGCTACACCTTC
CASSEGGWGGGYTF
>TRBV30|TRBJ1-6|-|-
TGTGCCTGGAGGTCACGAGGGTATAATTCACCCCTCCACTTT
CAWRSRGYNSPLHF
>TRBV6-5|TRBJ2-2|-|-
TGTGCCAGCAGTTACGCGGGGAATGCCGGGGAGCTGTTTTTT
CASSYAGNAGELFF
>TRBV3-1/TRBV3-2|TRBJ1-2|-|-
TGTGCCAGCAGCCAAGACGACACCGTCGGGGATGGCTACACCTTC
CASSQDDTVGDGYTF